The subject of this entry is one TCR beta chain. The record originates from a study of cytomegalovirus exposure and HLA in healthy donors. The primer mix had 60 Vbeta and 13 Jbeta primers. Profiling relied on immunoSEQ multiplex PCR, and the TCRdb table lists in-frame clones only, not all of them. The sample holds about 80,000 clones, around 60% seen once. In germline, CDR1 is SNHLY, CDR2 FYNNEI. Trimming removed 3 bases from V and 8 bases from J, with 13 bases in between. The CDR3 has 14 residues. These donors counted as nominally healthy when sampled, but unrecorded immune exposures were likely. The chain links TRBV2 to TRBJ2-2, with D hard to call. The material sequenced was PBMCs. The clonotype comes from a male donor in good health and CMV-seropositive. CDR3 in amino acids: CASSDMGRTGELFF. As DNA, the CDR3 is TGTGCCAGCAGTGATATGGGCCGCACAGGGGAGCTGTTTTTT.